This T cell receptor beta chain was captured in a study of T cell responses to AZD1222 COVID-19 vaccine. Points on this clone: Its antigen remains unidentified.

Germline CDR1 and CDR2: LNHDA and SQIVND (reference sequence). The J segment lost 5 bases and the V segment lost 5 bases, leaving 11 bases of the junction unmatched. The CDR3 extends over 15 amino acids. Findings and caveats of the study: It was only after the peak T cell response that any repertoires were sampled. Nearly half of the spike-specific TCRs reportedly recognize variant regions that carry no mutations.

Assay: immunoSEQ multiplex PCR; the TCRdb copy retains only in-frame clones and omits some. The profile shows around 150,000 clones, 80% to 90% of them singletons. The sample in question was peripheral blood, obtained on day 0 of AZD1222 vaccination. The source of this sequence is an adult in good health. The chain employs TRBV19 and TRBJ1-1; 7 positions agree with TRBD1. The CDR3 nucleotides read TGTGCCAGTAGTCAAAACTACAGGGGTAGGACTGAAGCTTTCTTT. It codes for CASSQNYRGRTEAFF.